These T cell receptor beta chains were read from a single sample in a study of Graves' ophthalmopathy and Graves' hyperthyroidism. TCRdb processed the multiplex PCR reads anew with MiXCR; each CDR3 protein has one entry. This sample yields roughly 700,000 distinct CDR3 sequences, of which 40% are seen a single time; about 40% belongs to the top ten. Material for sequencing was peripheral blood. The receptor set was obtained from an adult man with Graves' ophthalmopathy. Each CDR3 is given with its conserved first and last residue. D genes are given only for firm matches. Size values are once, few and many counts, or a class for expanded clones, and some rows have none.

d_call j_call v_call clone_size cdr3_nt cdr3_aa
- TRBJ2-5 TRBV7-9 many TGTGCCAGCTTCAGGGGCCTCCAAGAGACCCAGTACTTC CASFRGLQETQYF
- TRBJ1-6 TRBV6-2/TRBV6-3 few TGTGCCAGCAGCCAGCCTACTATCACCCCTCGGCTCCACTTT CASSQPTITPRLHF
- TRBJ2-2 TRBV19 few TGTGCCAGTAGAGGGTCACACACCGGGGAGCTGTTTTTT CASRGSHTGELFF
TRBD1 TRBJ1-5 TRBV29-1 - TGCAGCGTTGGGACAGGGGGCGGGAGCAATCAGCCCCAGCATTTT CSVGTGGGSNQPQHF
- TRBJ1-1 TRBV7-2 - TGTGCCAGCAGCCAAGAGGCTGGGGCGCCTGAAGCTTTCTTT CASSQEAGAPEAFF
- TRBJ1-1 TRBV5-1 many TGCGCCAGCAGCTTACAGACAGGTAACACTGAAGCTTTCTTT CASSLQTGNTEAFF
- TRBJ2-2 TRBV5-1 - TGCGCCAGCAGCCCTGACAGCACCGGGAAGCTGTTTTTT CASSPDSTGKLFF
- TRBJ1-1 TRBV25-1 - TGTGCCAGCAGCCCCCTCGGGACGGAGCACACTGAAGCTTTCTTT CASSPLGTEHTEAFF
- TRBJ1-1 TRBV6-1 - TGTGCCAGCATCCTACAACTGGGGAGGGTGAACACTGAAGCTTTCTTT CASILQLGRVNTEAFF
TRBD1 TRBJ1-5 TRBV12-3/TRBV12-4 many TGTGCCAGCAGTTTAGTAGGGACAGGGGTTCAGCCCCAGCATTTT CASSLVGTGVQPQHF
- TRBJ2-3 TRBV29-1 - TGCAGCCTGAGGGGGTTTGGGACAGATACGCAGTATTTT CSLRGFGTDTQYF
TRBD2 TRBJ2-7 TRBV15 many TGTGCCGCCGGCGGGGGGGAACGGCCCTGGGAGCAGTACTTC CAAGGGERPWEQYF
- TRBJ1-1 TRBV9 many TGTGCCAGCAGTAAACAGGGAACTGAAGCTTTCTTT CASSKQGTEAFF
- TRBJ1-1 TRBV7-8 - TGTGCCAGCAGCCAAGACCTGAAAGGGGCGGCTTTCTTT CASSQDLKGAAFF
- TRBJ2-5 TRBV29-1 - TGCAGCGACGGGACCCAGTACTTC CSDGTQYF
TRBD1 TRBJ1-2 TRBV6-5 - TGTGCCAGCAGTTACTTGGACAGGGAGGAGGATGGCTACACCTTC CASSYLDREEDGYTF
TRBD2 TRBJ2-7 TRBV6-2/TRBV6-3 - TGTGCCAGCAGAACTAGCGTTTTTTCCTACGAGCAGTACTTC CASRTSVFSYEQYF
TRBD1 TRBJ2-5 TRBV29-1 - TGCAGCGTGAGAGGACAGGGGGCCGAAGAGACCCAGTACTTC CSVRGQGAEETQYF
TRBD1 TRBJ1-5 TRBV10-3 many TGTGCCACCCAACAGGGGGCAAGCAATCAGCCCCAGCATTTT CATQQGASNQPQHF
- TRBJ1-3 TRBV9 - TGTGCCAGCAGCCCGCCGGCTTCGGACACCATATATTTT CASSPPASDTIYF
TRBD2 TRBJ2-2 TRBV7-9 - TGTGCCAGCAGCTTAGGAGCTAGCGGGAGTCAAACCGGGGAGCTGTTTTTT CASSLGASGSQTGELFF
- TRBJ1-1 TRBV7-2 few TGTGCCAGCAGCTTCTCAGGACACACTGAAGCTTTCTTT CASSFSGHTEAFF
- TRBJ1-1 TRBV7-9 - TGTGCCTGGAGGGACTCCATGGGGGCTTTCTTT CAWRDSMGAFF
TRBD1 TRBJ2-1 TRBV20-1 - TGCAGTGCTAAGATCGACAGGGGGCTCTGGAATGAGCAGTTCTTC CSAKIDRGLWNEQFF
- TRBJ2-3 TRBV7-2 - TGTGCCAGCAGCTTACTGTCGAGCGCCGACTACACAGATACGCAGTATTTT CASSLLSSADYTDTQYF
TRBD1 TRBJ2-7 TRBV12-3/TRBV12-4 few TGTGCCAGCAGTTCCAGGACAGGCAGCGAGCAGTACTTC CASSSRTGSEQYF
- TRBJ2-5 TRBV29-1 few TGCAGCGCCCCCTCGAGGGGGAATCAAGAGACCCAGTACTTC CSAPSRGNQETQYF
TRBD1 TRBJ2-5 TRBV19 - TGTGCCAGTAGTATAGGACAGGGGCACCAGCCCCAGTACTTC CASSIGQGHQPQYF
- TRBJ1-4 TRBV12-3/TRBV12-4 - TGTGCCAGCAGGGCCCCCACGGGAGAAAAACTGTTTTTT CASRAPTGEKLFF
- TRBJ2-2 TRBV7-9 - TGTGCCAGCAGCCCCCAGAACACCGGGGAGCCGTTTTTT CASSPQNTGEPFF
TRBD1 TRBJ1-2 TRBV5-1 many TGCGCCAGCAGCTCCACAGGGGACGGCTATGGCTACACCTTC CASSSTGDGYGYTF
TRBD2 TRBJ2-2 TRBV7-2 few TGTGCCAGCAGCGTGACTAGCGGGAGCGTATCAGGCGGGGAGCTGTTTTTT CASSVTSGSVSGGELFF
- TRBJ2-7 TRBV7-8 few TGTGCCAGCAGCCAAGGGTCCAGTTCCTACGAGCAGTACTTC CASSQGSSSYEQYF
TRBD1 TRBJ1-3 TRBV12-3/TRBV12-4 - TGTGCCAGCAGGTTGGACAGGAAGGGTAACACCATATATTTT CASRLDRKGNTIYF
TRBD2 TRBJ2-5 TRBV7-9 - TGTGCCAGCAGCTTAGCCGGAGGCCTAGCGGGAGCAGAGACCCAGTACTTC CASSLAGGLAGAETQYF
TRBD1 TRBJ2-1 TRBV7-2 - TGTGCCAGCAGCCCGGGGACAGGAGGCAATGAGCAGTTCTTC CASSPGTGGNEQFF
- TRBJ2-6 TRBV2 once TGTGCCAGCCTCCCGGGGGCGGCAGGGGCCAACGTCCTGACTTTC CASLPGAAGANVLTF
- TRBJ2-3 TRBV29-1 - TGCAGCGTCCGATGGGGCAGCACAGATACGCAGTATTTT CSVRWGSTDTQYF
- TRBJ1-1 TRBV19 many TGTGCCACTAAGCCGTCGCGAGGAGTGGGCACTGAAGCTTTCTTT CATKPSRGVGTEAFF
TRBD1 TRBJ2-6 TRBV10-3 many TGTGCCATCAGTGCCGGACAGGTCTCTGGGGCCAACGTCCTGACTTTC CAISAGQVSGANVLTF
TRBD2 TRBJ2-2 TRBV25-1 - TGTGCCACCAGTGATTTAAAGGGACTAGCGGGAGTCGGGGAGCTGTTTTTT CATSDLKGLAGVGELFF
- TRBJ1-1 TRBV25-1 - TGTGCCAGCAGAGGAGGAGGGTCGAACACTGAAGCTTTCTTT CASRGGGSNTEAFF
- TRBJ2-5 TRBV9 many TGTGCCAGCAGCGTAGGGCAGGGTGGAGAGACCCAGTACTTC CASSVGQGGETQYF
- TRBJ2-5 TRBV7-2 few TGTGCCAGCAGCTCTTTAGGCGAAGAGACCCAGTACTTC CASSSLGEETQYF
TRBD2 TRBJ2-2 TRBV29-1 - TGCAGCGTTGAAGGGGTGGGACTAGCGGGCACGAACACCGGGGAGCTGTTTTTT CSVEGVGLAGTNTGELFF
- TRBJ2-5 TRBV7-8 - TGTGCCTGGAGTGTAGGGACCGGAGAGACCCAGTACTTC CAWSVGTGETQYF
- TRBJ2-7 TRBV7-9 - TGTGCCAGCAGCCAAACTGCCCAGACCAATACCTACGAGCAGTACTTC CASSQTAQTNTYEQYF
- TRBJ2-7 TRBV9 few TGTGCCAGCAGCCAGCCCTCAGGGAGCTCCTACGAGCAGTACTTC CASSQPSGSSYEQYF
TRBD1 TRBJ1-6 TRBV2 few TGTGCCCGAGGACAGGGGGCTTCCTATAATTCACCCCTCCACTTT CARGQGASYNSPLHF
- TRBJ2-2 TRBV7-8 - TGTGCCAGCAGCTTGGGGAGCAGGGGCTACACCGGGGAGCTGTTTTTT CASSLGSRGYTGELFF
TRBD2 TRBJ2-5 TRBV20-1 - TGCAGTGCGGTAACATTAGCGGGGGAGACCCAGTACTTC CSAVTLAGETQYF